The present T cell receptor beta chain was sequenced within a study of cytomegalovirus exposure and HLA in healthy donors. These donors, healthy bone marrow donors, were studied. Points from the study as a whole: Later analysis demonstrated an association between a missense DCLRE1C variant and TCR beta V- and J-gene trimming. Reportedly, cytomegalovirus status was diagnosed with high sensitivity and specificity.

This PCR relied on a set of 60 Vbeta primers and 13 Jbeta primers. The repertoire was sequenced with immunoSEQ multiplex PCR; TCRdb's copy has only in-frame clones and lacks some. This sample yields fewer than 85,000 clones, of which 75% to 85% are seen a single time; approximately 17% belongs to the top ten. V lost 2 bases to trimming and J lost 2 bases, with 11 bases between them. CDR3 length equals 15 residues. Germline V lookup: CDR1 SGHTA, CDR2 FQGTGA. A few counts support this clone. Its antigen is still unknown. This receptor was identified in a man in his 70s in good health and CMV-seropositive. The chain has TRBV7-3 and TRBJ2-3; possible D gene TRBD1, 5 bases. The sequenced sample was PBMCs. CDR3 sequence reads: CASSLFATDTDTQYF. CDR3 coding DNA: TGTGCCAGCAGCTTATTTGCGACAGACACAGATACGCAGTATTTT.